Listed here is a single T cell receptor (beta chain). Its antigen is not known. These data are taken from a study of T cells in Graves' hyperthyroidism and ophthalmopathy. Notes on the study in general: Ophthalmopathy was separated from stable hyperthyroidism by a 13 V-J model.

Germline V gives CDR1 SGHVS, CDR2 FQNEAQ. The CDR3 is made up of 16 amino acids. V was clipped by 0 bases and J by 4 bases; unmatched bases: 7. RNA transcripts served as the template for amplifying TCR beta CDR3 regions. TCR CDR3 underwent first-round RT-PCR with the HTBI primer set. TCRdb passed the multiplex PCR reads through MiXCR, listing each CDR3 protein once. The profile shows approximately 640,000 distinct CDR3 sequences, nearly 45% of them singletons. V usage is TRBV7-8 and J usage is TRBJ1-2, with 8 positions matching TRBD1. The sequenced sample was peripheral blood or thyroid tissue (not recorded which). The receptor was derived from an adult man with Graves' disease, either hyperthyroidism or ophthalmopathy (not recorded which). The CDR3: CASSLAPQDRVYGYTF. Here the CDR3 DNA reads TGTGCCAGCAGCTTAGCGCCCCAGGACAGGGTCTATGGCTACACCTTC.